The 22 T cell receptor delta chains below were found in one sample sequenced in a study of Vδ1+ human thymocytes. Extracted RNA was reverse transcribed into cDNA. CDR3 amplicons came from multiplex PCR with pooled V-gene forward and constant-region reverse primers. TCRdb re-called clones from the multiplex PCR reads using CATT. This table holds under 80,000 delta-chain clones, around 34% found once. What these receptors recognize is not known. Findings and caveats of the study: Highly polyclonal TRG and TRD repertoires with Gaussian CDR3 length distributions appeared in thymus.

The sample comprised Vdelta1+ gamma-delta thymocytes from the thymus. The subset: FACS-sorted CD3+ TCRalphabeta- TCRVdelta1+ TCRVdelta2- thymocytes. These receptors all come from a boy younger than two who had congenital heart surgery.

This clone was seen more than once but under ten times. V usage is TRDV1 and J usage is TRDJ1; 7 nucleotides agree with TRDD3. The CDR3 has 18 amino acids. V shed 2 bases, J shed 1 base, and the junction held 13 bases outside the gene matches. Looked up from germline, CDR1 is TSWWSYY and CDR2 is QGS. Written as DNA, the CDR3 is TGTGCTCTTGGGGAATACGGCTGGGGATATTGGGGCACCGATAAACTCATCTTT. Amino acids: CALGEYGWGYWGTDKLIF.

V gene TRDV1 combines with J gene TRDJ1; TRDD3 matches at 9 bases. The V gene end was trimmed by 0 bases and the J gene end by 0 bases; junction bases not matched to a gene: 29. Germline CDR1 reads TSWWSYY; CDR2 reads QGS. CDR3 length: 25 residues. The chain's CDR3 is CALGELSSPGYAWGYARGYTDKLIF. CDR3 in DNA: TGTGCTCTTGGGGAACTCTCGTCCCCCGGCTACGCCTGGGGATACGCCCGCGGGTACACCGATAAACTCATCTTT.

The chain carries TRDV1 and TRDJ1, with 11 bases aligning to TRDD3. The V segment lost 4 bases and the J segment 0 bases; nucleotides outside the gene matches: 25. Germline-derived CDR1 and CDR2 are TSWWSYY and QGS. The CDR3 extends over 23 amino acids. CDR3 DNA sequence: TGTGCTCTTGGGGTCTATCAGGCCTTCCCCTGGGGGATACAGTCCCCGTACACCGATAAACTCATCTTT. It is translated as CALGVYQAFPWGIQSPYTDKLIF.

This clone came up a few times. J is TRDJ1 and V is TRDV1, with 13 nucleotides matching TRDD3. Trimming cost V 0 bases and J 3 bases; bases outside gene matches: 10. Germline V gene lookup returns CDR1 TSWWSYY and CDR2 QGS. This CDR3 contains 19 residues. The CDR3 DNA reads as TGTGCTCTTGGGGAACTACGTCTACTGGGGGATACGAGGGCCGATAAACTCATCTTT. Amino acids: CALGELRLLGDTRADKLIF.

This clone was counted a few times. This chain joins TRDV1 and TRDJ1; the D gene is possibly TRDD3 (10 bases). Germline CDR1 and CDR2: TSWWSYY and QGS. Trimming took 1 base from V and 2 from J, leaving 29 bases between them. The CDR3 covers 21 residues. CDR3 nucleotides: TGTGCTCTTGGGGAACGCCTTCCTACAGGTGTACTGGGGGATGGGACCGATAAACTCATCTTT. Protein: CALGERLPTGVLGDGTDKLIF.

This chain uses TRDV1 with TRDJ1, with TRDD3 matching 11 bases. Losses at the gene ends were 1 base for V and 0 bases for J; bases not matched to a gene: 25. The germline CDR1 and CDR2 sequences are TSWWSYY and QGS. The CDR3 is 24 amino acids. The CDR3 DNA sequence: TGTGCTCTTGGGGAACCACCCCACCGCCTGCGGTACTGGGGGATAAGGGCCCACACCGATAAACTCATCTTT. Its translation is CALGEPPHRLRYWGIRAHTDKLIF.

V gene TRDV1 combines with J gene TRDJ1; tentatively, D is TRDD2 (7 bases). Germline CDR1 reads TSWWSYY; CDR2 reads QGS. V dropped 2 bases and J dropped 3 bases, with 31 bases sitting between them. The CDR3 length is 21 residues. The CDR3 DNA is TGTGCTCTTGGGGAAGTGGGGGCCTTCCTCCCCCTTCGGTCTACCGCCGATAAACTCATCTTT. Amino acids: CALGEVGAFLPLRSTADKLIF.

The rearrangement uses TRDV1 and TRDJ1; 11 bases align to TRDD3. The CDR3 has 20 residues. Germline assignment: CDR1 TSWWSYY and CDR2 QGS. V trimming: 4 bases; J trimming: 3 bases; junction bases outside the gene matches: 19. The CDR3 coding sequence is TGTGCTCTTGGGGTCCAAGTCCTACTTCCTTGGGGGATACGGGCCGATAAACTCATCTTT. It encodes CALGVQVLLPWGIRADKLIF.

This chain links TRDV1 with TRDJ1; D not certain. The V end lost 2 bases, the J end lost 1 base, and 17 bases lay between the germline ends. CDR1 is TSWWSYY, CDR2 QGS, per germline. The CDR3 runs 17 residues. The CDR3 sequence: CALGEKVCGKPTDKLIF. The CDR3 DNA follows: TGTGCTCTTGGGGAAAAGGTGTGTGGGAAACCCACCGATAAACTCATCTTT.

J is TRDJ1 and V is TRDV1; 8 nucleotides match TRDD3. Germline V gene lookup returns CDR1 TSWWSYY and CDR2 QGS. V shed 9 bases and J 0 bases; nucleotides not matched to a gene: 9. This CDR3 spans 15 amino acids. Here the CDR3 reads CALCVLGGHTDKLIF. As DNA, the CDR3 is TGTGCTCTCTGTGTACTGGGGGGGCACACCGATAAACTCATCTTT.

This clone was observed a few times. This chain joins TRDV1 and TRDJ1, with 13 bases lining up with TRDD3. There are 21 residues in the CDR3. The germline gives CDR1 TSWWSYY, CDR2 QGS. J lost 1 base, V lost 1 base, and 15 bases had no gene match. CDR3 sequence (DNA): TGTGCTCTTGGGGAACCCCGGAAACTACTGAACTGGGGGATACGCACCGATAAACTCATCTTT. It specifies CALGEPRKLLNWGIRTDKLIF.

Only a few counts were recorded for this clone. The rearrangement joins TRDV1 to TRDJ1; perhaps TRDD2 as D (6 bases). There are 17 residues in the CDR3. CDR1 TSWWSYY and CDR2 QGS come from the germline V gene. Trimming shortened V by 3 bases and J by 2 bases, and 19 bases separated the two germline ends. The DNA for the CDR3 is TGTGCTCTTGGGGAGCCTTCCCCCCTGTGTGGGACCGATAAACTCATCTTT. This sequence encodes CALGEPSPLCGTDKLIF.

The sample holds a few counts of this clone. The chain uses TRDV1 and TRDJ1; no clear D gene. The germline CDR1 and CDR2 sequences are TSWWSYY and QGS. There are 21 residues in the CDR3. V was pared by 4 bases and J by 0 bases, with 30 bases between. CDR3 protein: CALGGSRRTSFGHRNTDKLIF. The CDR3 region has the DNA TGTGCTCTTGGGGGATCCCGCCGAACATCATTTGGACATAGGAACACCGATAAACTCATCTTT.

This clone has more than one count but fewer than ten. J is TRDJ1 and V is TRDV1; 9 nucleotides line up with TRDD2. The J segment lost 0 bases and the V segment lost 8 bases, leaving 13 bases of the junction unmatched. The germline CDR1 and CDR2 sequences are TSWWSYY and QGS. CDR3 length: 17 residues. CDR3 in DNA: TGTGCTCTTCTCCTTCCTACGGGGGGAACGTACACCGATAAACTCATCTTT. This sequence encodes CALLLPTGGTYTDKLIF.

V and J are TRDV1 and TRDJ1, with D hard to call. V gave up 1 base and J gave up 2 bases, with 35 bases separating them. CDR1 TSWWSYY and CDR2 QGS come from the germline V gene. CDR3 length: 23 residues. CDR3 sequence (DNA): TGTGCTCTTGGGGAACGCTGTACCTCTATCATGGATCGGGAGACCGGACAGACCGATAAACTCATCTTT. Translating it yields CALGERCTSIMDRETGQTDKLIF.

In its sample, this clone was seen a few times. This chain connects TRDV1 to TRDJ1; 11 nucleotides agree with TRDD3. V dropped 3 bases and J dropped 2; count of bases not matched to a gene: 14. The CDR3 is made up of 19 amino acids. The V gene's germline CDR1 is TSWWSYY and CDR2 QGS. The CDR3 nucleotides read TGTGCTCTTGGGGACGCCATCCTCGTACTGGGGGATAGGACCGATAAACTCATCTTT. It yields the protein CALGDAILVLGDRTDKLIF.

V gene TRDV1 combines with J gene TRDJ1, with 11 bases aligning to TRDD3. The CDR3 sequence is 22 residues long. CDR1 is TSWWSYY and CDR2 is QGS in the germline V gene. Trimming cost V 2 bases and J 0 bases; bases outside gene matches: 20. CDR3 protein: CALGEGLPTRTGGYGYTDKLIF. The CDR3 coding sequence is TGTGCTCTTGGGGAAGGCCTTCCTACTCGTACTGGGGGATATGGGTACACCGATAAACTCATCTTT.

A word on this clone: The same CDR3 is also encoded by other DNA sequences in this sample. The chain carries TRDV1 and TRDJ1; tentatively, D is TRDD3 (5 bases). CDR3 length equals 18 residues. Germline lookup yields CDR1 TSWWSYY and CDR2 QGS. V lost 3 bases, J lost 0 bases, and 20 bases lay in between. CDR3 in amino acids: CALGEGTGGQPYTDKLIF. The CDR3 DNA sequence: TGTGCTCTTGGGGAGGGAACTGGTGGACAACCTTACACCGATAAACTCATCTTT.

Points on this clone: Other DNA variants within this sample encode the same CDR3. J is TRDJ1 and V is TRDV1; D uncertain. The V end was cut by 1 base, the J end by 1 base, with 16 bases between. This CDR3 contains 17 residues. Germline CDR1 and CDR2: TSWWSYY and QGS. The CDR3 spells CALGERRAIRFTDKLIF. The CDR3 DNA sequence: TGTGCTCTTGGGGAACGCCGCGCAATCCGGTTCACCGATAAACTCATCTTT.

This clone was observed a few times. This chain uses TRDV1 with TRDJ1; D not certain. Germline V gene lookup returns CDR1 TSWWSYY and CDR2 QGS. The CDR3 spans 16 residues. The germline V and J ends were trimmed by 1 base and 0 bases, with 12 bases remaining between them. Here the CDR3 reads CALGERLTPHTDKLIF. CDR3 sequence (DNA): TGTGCTCTTGGGGAACGTCTAACTCCCCACACCGATAAACTCATCTTT.

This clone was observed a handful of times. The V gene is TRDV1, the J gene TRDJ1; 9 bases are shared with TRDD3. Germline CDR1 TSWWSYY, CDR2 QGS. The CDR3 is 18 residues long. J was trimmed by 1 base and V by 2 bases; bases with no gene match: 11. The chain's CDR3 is CALGEFPYHWGTTDKLIF. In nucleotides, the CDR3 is TGTGCTCTTGGGGAATTTCCCTACCACTGGGGGACCACCGATAAACTCATCTTT.

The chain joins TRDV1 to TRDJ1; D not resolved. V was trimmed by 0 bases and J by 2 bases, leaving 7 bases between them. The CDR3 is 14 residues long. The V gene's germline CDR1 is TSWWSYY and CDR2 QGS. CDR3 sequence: CALGELTRTDKLIF. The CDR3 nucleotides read TGTGCTCTTGGGGAACTCACCCGAACCGATAAACTCATCTTT.